This T cell receptor (beta chain) was identified in a study of early T cells in non-severe SARS-CoV-2 infection. The wider study: Investigators sequenced bulk RNA drawn from unsorted whole blood, and chains remained unpaired.

With V trimmed by 7 bases and J by 4 bases, 9 bases remained unmatched. The CDR3 consists of 15 residues. CDR1 SGHRS and CDR2 YFSETQ come from the germline V gene. Individual cDNA molecules each received unique molecular identifiers attached to them. TCRdb reprocessed the 5' RACE reads via MiXCR and lists one record per CDR3 protein. The sample lists 55,000 to 70,000 distinct CDR3 sequences, around 12% seen once, with 1% to 1.5% in the top ten. This clonotype was seen at least ten times. V and J are TRBV5-1 and TRBJ2-2; 8 bases line up with TRBD1. The specimen comprised whole blood, sampled at baseline. This TCR came from an adult who was a healthcare worker with PCR-confirmed SARS-CoV-2 infection or an uninfected control (not recorded which). The donor label of this sample is uncertain. The CDR3 coding sequence is TGCGCCAGCCGGATGACAGGGGAGGTCACCGGGGAGCTGTTTTTT. Translating gives CASRMTGEVTGELFF.